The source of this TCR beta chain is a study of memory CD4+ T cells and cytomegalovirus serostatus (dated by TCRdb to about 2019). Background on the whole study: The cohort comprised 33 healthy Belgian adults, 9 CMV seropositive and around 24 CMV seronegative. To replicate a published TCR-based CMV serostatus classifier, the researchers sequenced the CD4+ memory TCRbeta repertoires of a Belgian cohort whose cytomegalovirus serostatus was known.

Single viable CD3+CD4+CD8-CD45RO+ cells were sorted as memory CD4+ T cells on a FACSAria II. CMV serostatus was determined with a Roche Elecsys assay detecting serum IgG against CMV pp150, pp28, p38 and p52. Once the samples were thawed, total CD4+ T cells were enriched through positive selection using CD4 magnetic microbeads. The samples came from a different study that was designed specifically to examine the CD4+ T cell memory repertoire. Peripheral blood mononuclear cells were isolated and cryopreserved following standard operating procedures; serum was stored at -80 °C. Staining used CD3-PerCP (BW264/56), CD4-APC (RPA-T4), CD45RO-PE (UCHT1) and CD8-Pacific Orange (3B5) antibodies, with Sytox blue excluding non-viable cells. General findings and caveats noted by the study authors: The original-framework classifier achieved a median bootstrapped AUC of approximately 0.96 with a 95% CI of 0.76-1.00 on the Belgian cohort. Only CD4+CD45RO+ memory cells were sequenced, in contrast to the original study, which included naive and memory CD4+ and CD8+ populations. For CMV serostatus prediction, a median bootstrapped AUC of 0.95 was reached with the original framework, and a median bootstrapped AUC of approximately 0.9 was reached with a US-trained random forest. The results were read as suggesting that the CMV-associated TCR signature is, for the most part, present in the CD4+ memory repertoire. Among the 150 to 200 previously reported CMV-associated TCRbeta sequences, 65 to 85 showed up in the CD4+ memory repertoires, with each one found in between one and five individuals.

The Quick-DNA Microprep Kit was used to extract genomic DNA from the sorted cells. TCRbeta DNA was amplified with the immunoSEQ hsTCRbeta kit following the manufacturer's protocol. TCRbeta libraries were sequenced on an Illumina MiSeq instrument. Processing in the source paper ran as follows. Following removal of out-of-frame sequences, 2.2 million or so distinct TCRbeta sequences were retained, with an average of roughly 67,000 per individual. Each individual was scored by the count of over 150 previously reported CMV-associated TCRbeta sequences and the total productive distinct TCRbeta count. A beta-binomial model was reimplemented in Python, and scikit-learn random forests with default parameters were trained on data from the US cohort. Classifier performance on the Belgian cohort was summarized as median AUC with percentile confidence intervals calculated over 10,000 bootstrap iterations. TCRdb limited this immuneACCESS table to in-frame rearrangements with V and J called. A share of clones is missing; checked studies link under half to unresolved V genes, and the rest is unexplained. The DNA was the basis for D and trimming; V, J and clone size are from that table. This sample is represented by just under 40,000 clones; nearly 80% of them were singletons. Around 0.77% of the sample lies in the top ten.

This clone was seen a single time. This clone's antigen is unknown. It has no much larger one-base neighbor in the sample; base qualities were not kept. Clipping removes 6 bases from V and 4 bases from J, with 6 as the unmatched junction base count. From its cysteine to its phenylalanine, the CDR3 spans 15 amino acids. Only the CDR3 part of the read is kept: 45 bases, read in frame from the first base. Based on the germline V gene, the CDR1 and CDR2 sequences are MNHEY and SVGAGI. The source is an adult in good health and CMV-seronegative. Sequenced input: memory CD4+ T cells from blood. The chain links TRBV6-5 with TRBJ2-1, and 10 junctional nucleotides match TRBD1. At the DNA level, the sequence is TGTGCCAGCAGCCCTGGACAGGGGGTATACAATGAGCAGTTCTTC. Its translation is CASSPGQGVYNEQFF.